These T cell receptor beta chains were read from a single sample in a study of blood T cell repertoires in COVID-19. Libraries were prepared by immunoSEQ multiplex PCR; TCRdb keeps only in-frame clonotypes and omits some of them. The data show roughly 16,000 clones, 80% to 90% seen once. The sequenced sample consisted of peripheral blood. The receptors stem from a man at least 80 years old with acute or convalescent COVID-19. Both conserved end residues are part of each CDR3. The order of the fields is J gene, V gene, CDR3 protein.

TRBJ1-4 TRBV7-2 CASSLGWGRTSGELFF
TRBJ1-3 TRBV9 CASSPSPSGVLTGNTIYF
TRBJ2-1 TRBV9 CASSVGTSGTQFF
TRBJ2-6 TRBV24-1 CATSDMDGAGANVLTF
TRBJ2-1 TRBV12-5 CASGLVPGQGTGEQFF
TRBJ2-5 TRBV7-3 CASSLNGGDKETQYF
TRBJ1-5 TRBV6-5 CASSYGHTYVNQPQHF
TRBJ1-1 TRBV2 CASSEGRYTEAFF
TRBJ2-7 TRBV11-2 CASSSLGGTGGAEQYF
TRBJ1-3 TRBV19 CASSGQGSSGNTIYF
TRBJ2-3 TRBV5-1 CASSDRASTDTQYF